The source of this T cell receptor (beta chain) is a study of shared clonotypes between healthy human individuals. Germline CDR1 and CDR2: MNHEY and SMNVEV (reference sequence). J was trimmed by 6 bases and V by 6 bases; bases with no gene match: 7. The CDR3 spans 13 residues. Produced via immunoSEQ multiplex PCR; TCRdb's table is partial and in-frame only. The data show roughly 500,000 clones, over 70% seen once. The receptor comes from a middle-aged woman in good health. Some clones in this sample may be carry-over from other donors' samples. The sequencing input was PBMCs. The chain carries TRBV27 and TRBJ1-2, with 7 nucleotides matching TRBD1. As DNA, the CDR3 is TGTGCCAGCAGCCAGGGGGGGGTCCATGGCTACACCTTC. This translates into CASSQGGVHGYTF.